Each of the 31 T cell receptor beta chains below was sequenced from the same sample in a study of Ad26.COV2.S vaccination and SARS-CoV-2 variants (dated by TCRdb to about 2021). Interpreted using the paper, the treatment or condition label stands for: some 20 received Ad26.COV2.S at low or high dose, single or two shots; 5 received placebo; per-sample allocation not given. Repertoires of vaccine and placebo recipients were sequenced from samples collected on day 63 after the first injection. Receptor libraries were prepared by the immunoSEQ multiplex PCR assay. TCRdb stores this immuneACCESS table with in-frame sequences only. Part of the clones is absent; in the studies checked, under half of the shortfall reflects unresolved V genes, and no reason is known for the rest. A total of 380,000 or so clones appear in this sample, around 89% of them only once. Around 5.3% of the sample is taken by the ten largest.

This specimen was peripheral blood, taken in a trial of Ad26.COV2.S vaccine versus placebo. The receptor source for this set is a person between 18 and 65 years old who received the Ad26.COV2.S COVID-19 vaccine or a placebo.

The V and J genes are TRBV4-3 and TRBJ2-7; D perhaps matches TRBD1 (6 bases). CDR1 and CDR2 (germline): LGHNA, YSLEER. The CDR3 runs 13 residues. Trimming shortened V by 0 bases and J by 7 bases, and 10 bases separated the two germline ends. The CDR3 region is CASSQEQGWEQYF. In nucleotides, the CDR3 is TGCGCCAGCAGCCAAGAACAGGGTTGGGAGCAGTACTTC.

The chain has TRBV24-1 and TRBJ2-3; 7 bases fit TRBD1. Germline V gene sequence: CDR1 KGHDR, CDR2 SFDVKD. With V trimmed by 7 bases and J by 2 bases, 2 bases remained unmatched. CDR3 length: 13 amino acids. CDR3 loop: CATRTGHTDTQYF. In nucleotides, the CDR3 is TGTGCCACCAGGACAGGGCACACAGATACGCAGTATTTT.

J is TRBJ1-1 and V is TRBV3-1 (or the pseudogene TRBV3-2); D is possibly TRBD1 (6 bases). The CDR3 consists of 13 residues. The V end was cut by 2 bases, the J end by 8 bases, with 12 bases between. In germline, CDR1 is LGHDT, CDR2 YNNKEL (reference sequence). The CDR3 here is CASSQTHGTEAFF. The CDR3 nucleotides read TGTGCCAGCAGCCAAACCCACGGGACAGAAGCTTTCTTT.

The chain carries TRBV6-2 or TRBV6-3 and TRBJ2-5, with 11 bases lining up with TRBD1. The CDR3 loop spans 14 amino acids. The J segment lost 4 bases and the V segment lost 5 bases, leaving 3 bases of the junction unmatched. Germline V gene lookup returns CDR1 MNHEY and CDR2 SVGEGT. CDR3 sequence (DNA): TGTGCCAGCAGTAGGGGACAGGGGGTAGAGACCCAGTACTTC. Its translation: CASSRGQGVETQYF.

This clone is a singleton in its sample. The chain uses TRBV29-1 and TRBJ2-7; D is unresolved. Trimming left V 1 base short and J 1 base short, with 5 bases between. The germline V gene has CDR1 SQVTM and CDR2 ANQGSEA. The CDR3 sequence is 12 residues long. The CDR3 loop reads CSVEGQSYEQYF. CDR3 DNA sequence: TGCAGCGTTGAAGGGCAGTCCTACGAGCAGTACTTC.

The V call is TRBV19, the J call TRBJ1-5, with 8 bases lining up with TRBD1. The CDR3 loop spans 14 amino acids. Germline V gives CDR1 LNHDA, CDR2 SQIVND (reference sequence). Trimming removed 6 bases from V and 6 bases from J; junction bases left unmatched: 7. The chain's CDR3 is CASRRTGQIQPQHF. CDR3 nucleotides: TGTGCCAGTAGGCGGACAGGGCAGATTCAGCCCCAGCATTTT.

The chain carries TRBV6-5 and TRBJ2-5; 9 bases agree with TRBD1. The CDR3 is 15 residues long. Germline CDR1 and CDR2: MNHEY and SVGAGI. Losses at the gene ends were 6 bases for V and 4 bases for J; bases not matched to a gene: 9. This CDR3 is CASRPGQGRGETQYF. CDR3 coding DNA: TGTGCCAGCAGACCTGGACAGGGGAGGGGAGAGACCCAGTACTTC.

The chain links TRBV4-3 to TRBJ2-2; D gene uncertain. The germline gives CDR1 LGHNA, CDR2 YSLEER. This CDR3 region has 12 residues. Trimming removed 1 base at V and 7 bases at J, with 4 bases between. The CDR3 sequence is CASSQADGELFF. CDR3 coding DNA: TGCGCCAGCAGCCAAGCGGACGGGGAGCTGTTTTTT.

The genes are TRBV7-6 and TRBJ2-2, with a possible D match to TRBD1 (6 bases). Deletions cut 4 bases from V and 4 bases from J, with 16 bases between. This CDR3 contains 16 residues. CDR1 SGHVS and CDR2 FNYEAQ come from the germline V gene. CDR3 nucleotides: TGTGCCAGCAGCTCAGTAGGGGGTTTGAGCACCGGGGAGCTGTTTTTT. The encoded protein is CASSSVGGLSTGELFF.

The chain couples TRBV24-1 to TRBJ2-2; perhaps TRBD2 as D (5 bases). Per germline, CDR1 KGHDR and CDR2 SFDVKD. This CDR3 is built from 14 residues. V gave up 0 bases and J gave up 4 bases, with 5 bases separating them. CDR3 DNA sequence: TGTGCCACCAGTGATTTGGGGAGCACCGGGGAGCTGTTTTTT. It encodes CATSDLGSTGELFF.

This sequence joins TRBV2 and TRBJ1-4; D is unresolved. V lost 4 bases, J lost 11 bases, and 17 bases lay in between. This CDR3 has 14 residues. Germline V gene lookup returns CDR1 SNHLY and CDR2 FYNNEI. CDR3 bases: TGTGCCAGCAGTGTACGCCTAGGACGGACGAAACTGTTTTTT. Its translation: CASSVRLGRTKLFF.

The chain employs TRBV28 and TRBJ2-5, with unresolved D. The CDR3 is 14 amino acids. Germline V lookup: CDR1 MDHEN, CDR2 SYDVKM. V shed 7 bases and J shed 2 bases, with 14 bases lying between them. The CDR3 nucleotides read TGTGCCAGCATTAGTTGGGGTCAGCAAGAGACCCAGTACTTC. Its translation is CASISWGQQETQYF.

This rearrangement joins TRBV5-1 to TRBJ2-1; D possibly corresponds to TRBD2 (5 bases). Trimming stripped 1 base from V and 4 bases from J, with 12 bases between. Germline lookup yields CDR1 SGHRS and CDR2 YFSETQ. This CDR3 region has 15 residues. The CDR3 loop reads CASSLTVRGYNEQFF. CDR3 sequence (DNA): TGCGCCAGCAGCTTGACAGTAAGAGGGTACAATGAGCAGTTCTTC.

The table lists this clone with a few counts. V usage is TRBV28 and J usage is TRBJ2-3, with TRBD1 identical over 8 bases. Looked up from germline, CDR1 is MDHEN and CDR2 is SYDVKM. CDR3 length: 15 amino acids. Losses at the gene ends were 6 bases for V and 5 bases for J; bases not matched to a gene: 10. The CDR3 nucleotides read TGTGCCAGCAGCCCGCCGACAGGGGACTTAGATACGCAGTATTTT. It codes for CASSPPTGDLDTQYF.

CDR3 loop: CASTLGGRLNYGYTF. The CDR3 DNA reads TGTGCCAGTACTCTAGGGGGCAGGCTAAACTATGGCTACACCTTC. This sequence joins TRBV19 and TRBJ1-2; 7 nucleotides match TRBD1. The CDR3 loop spans 15 amino acids. J lost 2 bases, V lost 7 bases, and 10 bases had no gene match. CDR1 and CDR2 (germline): LNHDA, SQIVND (reference sequence).

The chain joins TRBV6-2 or TRBV6-3 to TRBJ1-2, with D unresolved. Deletions cut 0 bases from V and 6 bases from J, with 17 bases between. Germline V gene data show CDR1 as MNHEY and CDR2 as SVGEGT. This CDR3 has 16 residues. CDR3 DNA: TGTGCCAGCAGTTACTCGAGTAGGAGCCGAACTAATGGCTACACCTTC. This encodes CASSYSSRSRTNGYTF.

The chain has TRBV30 and TRBJ1-3, with a weak D call TRBD1 (6 bases). CDR3 length: 14 residues. Germline V gives CDR1 GTSNPN, CDR2 SVGIG (reference sequence). V was cut by 3 bases and J by 3 bases, with 12 bases left in between. This CDR3 is CAWRGAISGNTIYF. In DNA, the CDR3 is TGTGCCTGGAGGGGGGCTATCAGTGGAAACACCATATATTTT.

CDR3 amino acids: CASSSASTDTQYF. The CDR3, as DNA: TGTGCCAGTAGTTCCGCCAGTACAGATACGCAGTATTTT. The chain carries TRBV19 and TRBJ2-3; D unresolved. Germline assignment: CDR1 LNHDA and CDR2 SQIVND (reference sequence). This CDR3 region has 13 residues. Trimming removed 5 bases from V and 3 bases from J, with 9 bases in between.

This clone showed up just once. The rearrangement uses TRBV11-1 and TRBJ2-7; possibly TRBD1 or TRBD2 for D (5 bases each). The CDR3 is 13 residues long. Germline V gene lookup returns CDR1 SGHAT and CDR2 FQDESV (reference sequence). The ends were cut back, 7 bases at V and 4 bases at J, with 14 bases in the middle. This CDR3 reads CASTGGALYEQYF. CDR3 in DNA: TGTGCCAGCACTGGGGGTGCGCTTTACGAGCAGTACTTC.

The DNA for the CDR3 is TGTGCCAGCAGCCGTACCACAACAACTAGCGGGGGAGAGCAGTACTTC. It yields the protein CASSRTTTTSGGEQYF. The chain couples TRBV4-2 to TRBJ2-7; 11 nucleotides match TRBD2. The CDR3 length is 16 residues. From germline, CDR1 is LGHNA and CDR2 YNFKEQ. The V and J ends lost 4 bases and 7 bases, in that order; junction bases with no gene match: 12.

This clone was recorded once. Different DNA sequences within this sample yield the same CDR3. The chain joins TRBV5-4 to TRBJ2-1; maybe TRBD1 (6 bases). The V end was cut by 2 bases, the J end by 4 bases, with 13 bases between. The CDR3 spans 15 residues. From germline, CDR1 is SGHNT and CDR2 YYREEE (reference sequence). The CDR3 reads CASSFGTGPYNEQFF. CDR3 DNA: TGTGCCAGCAGCTTTGGAACAGGGCCATACAATGAGCAGTTCTTC.

V is TRBV5-1 and J is TRBJ1-3; D not resolved. In germline, CDR1 is SGHRS, CDR2 YFSETQ. This CDR3 region has 15 residues. Trimming removed 1 base from V and 0 bases from J, with 8 bases in between. CDR3 loop: CASSLLGNSGNTIYF. The CDR3 DNA reads as TGCGCCAGCAGCTTGTTGGGAAACTCTGGAAACACCATATATTTT.

This clone was seen only once. This chain uses TRBV11-2 with TRBJ2-7, with D possibly being TRBD1 (5 bases). The ends were cut back, 5 bases at V and 1 base at J, with 15 bases in the middle. This CDR3 has 15 residues. The germline V gene has CDR1 SGHAT and CDR2 FQNNGV. The CDR3 reads CASSPGWAGSYEQYF. In DNA form, the CDR3 reads TGTGCCAGCAGCCCAGGTTGGGCAGGGTCCTACGAGCAGTACTTC.

The V gene is TRBV6-5, the J gene TRBJ1-1; D gene uncertain. Germline V gives CDR1 MNHEY, CDR2 SVGAGI. V lost 2 bases and J lost 1, with 11 bases in between. The length of the CDR3 is 15 residues. The CDR3 bases are TGTGCCAGCAGTTACGGACGGCGACCGAACACTGAAGCTTTCTTT. It encodes CASSYGRRPNTEAFF.

V usage is TRBV19 and J usage is TRBJ1-6; D not resolved. The V gene's germline CDR1 is LNHDA and CDR2 SQIVND (reference sequence). V was shortened by 2 bases and J by 0 bases, with 8 bases between the two germline ends. The CDR3 extends over 16 amino acids. CDR3 nucleotide sequence: TGTGCCAGTAGTATACAGCAGAGCTCCTATAATTCACCCCTCCACTTT. Protein product: CASSIQQSSYNSPLHF.

The genes are TRBV3-1 (or the pseudogene TRBV3-2) and TRBJ2-1, with 9 bases identical to TRBD1. The germline CDR1 and CDR2 sequences are LGHDT and YNNKEL (reference sequence). The CDR3 spans 14 residues. The trim removed 4 bases at V and 7 bases at J, leaving 5 bases unmatched. In DNA, the CDR3 is TGTGCCAGCAGCCCGGGGACAGGGCGGAATGAGCAGTTCTTC. Its translation is CASSPGTGRNEQFF.

V and J are TRBV5-6 and TRBJ1-2; D remains unclear. CDR1 is SGHDT and CDR2 is YYEEEE in the germline V gene. This CDR3 comprises 14 residues. The V end lost 5 bases, the J end lost 3 bases, and 14 bases lay between the germline ends. For the CDR3, the DNA is TGTGCCAGCAGTCCCGTTGGGTATCACTATGGCTACACCTTC. This gives the protein CASSPVGYHYGYTF.

The chain carries TRBV28 and TRBJ1-5; tentatively, D is TRBD1 (5 bases). The germline V gene has CDR1 MDHEN and CDR2 SYDVKM. The germline V and J ends were trimmed by 6 bases and 0 bases, with 12 bases remaining between them. The CDR3 has 15 amino acids. The CDR3 here is CASSDPGPSNQPQHF. CDR3 nucleotide sequence: TGTGCCAGCAGCGACCCGGGGCCTAGCAATCAGCCCCAGCATTTT.

The chain is built from TRBV7-9 and TRBJ2-3, with D possibly matching TRBD2 (6 bases). Trimming shortened V by 10 bases and J by 0 bases, and 20 bases separated the two germline ends. This CDR3 comprises 16 residues. Per the germline V gene, CDR1 is SEHNR and CDR2 is FQNEAQ (reference sequence). This chain's CDR3 is CATGAGLIASTDTQYF. The CDR3, as DNA: TGTGCCACAGGAGCGGGCCTAATTGCTAGCACAGATACGCAGTATTTT.

J is TRBJ2-1 and V is TRBV9; D not certain. The CDR3 consists of 15 residues. The V end lost 0 bases, the J end lost 6 bases, and 13 bases lay between the germline ends. CDR1 and CDR2 (germline): SGDLS, YYNGEE. For the CDR3, the DNA is TGTGCCAGCAGCGTAGCTAATACTGCAGGCAATGAGCAGTTCTTC. Protein sequence: CASSVANTAGNEQFF.

In DNA form, the CDR3 reads TGTGCCACCAGCAGCAGGACTAGCGGGTCTCCCGAGCAGTACTTC. Amino acids: CATSSRTSGSPEQYF. The rearrangement links TRBV15 to TRBJ2-7; 11 bases fit TRBD2. Germline V gene lookup returns CDR1 LNHNV and CDR2 YYDKDF (reference sequence). The V and J ends lost 3 bases and 6 bases, in that order; junction bases with no gene match: 7. The CDR3 contains 15 residues.